The 4 T cell receptor beta chains given below trace back to one sample, sequenced in a study of radiotherapy plus CTLA-4 blockade in lung cancer. Libraries were prepared by immunoSEQ multiplex PCR; TCRdb keeps only in-frame clonotypes and omits some of them. The sample contains about 59,000 clones, 65% to 80% of which appear only once. The sequences come from peripheral blood, collected from a patient treated with radiotherapy plus ipilimumab. These receptors originate from a human donor with non-small cell lung cancer whose response to radiotherapy plus ipilimumab could not be evaluated.

The genes are TRBV7-9 and TRBJ2-1, with TRBD2 identical over 11 bases. Germline CDR1 is SEHNR and CDR2 is FQNEAQ (reference sequence). V shed 6 bases and J 0 bases; nucleotides not matched to a gene: 13. The CDR3 has 19 residues. CDR3 DNA sequence: TGTGCCAGCAGACCTCCGGGACTAGCGGCTCTGAGCTCCTACAATGAGCAGTTCTTC. Translation: CASRPPGLAALSSYNEQFF.

The V call is TRBV4-1, the J call TRBJ2-2, with D possibly TRBD1 on 5 matching bases. The ends were cut back, 4 bases at V and 1 base at J, with 19 bases in the middle. The CDR3 sequence is 18 residues long. Germline V CDR1 and CDR2: MGHRA, YSYEKL. Here the CDR3 DNA reads TGCGCCAGCAGCCGCAGCACTTGGCAGGGCGGGAACACCGGGGAGCTGTTTTTT. It encodes CASSRSTWQGGNTGELFF.

This chain links TRBV7-2 with TRBJ2-5, with unresolved D. The CDR3 covers 13 residues. The V end lost 2 bases, the J end lost 1 base, and 5 bases lay between the germline ends. The germline gives CDR1 SGHTA, CDR2 FQGNSA. The CDR3 reads CASSLYIQETQYF. DNA of the CDR3: TGTGCCAGCAGCTTATACATCCAAGAGACCCAGTACTTC. Drawing the rest from reference TRBV7-2 and TRBJ2-5, the complete variable domain is GAGVSQSPSNKVTEKGKDVELRCDPISGHTALYWYRQSLGQGLEFLIYFQGNSAPDKSGLPSDRFSAERTGGSVSTLTIQRTQQEDSAVYLCASSLYIQETQYFGPGTRLLVL.

The rearrangement links TRBV19 to TRBJ1-3; D uncertain. The germline CDR1 and CDR2 sequences are LNHDA and SQIVND (reference sequence). The CDR3 length is 14 residues. V was cut by 4 bases and J by 2 bases, with 9 bases left in between. CDR3 bases: TGTGCCAGTAGTACCGACACCGCTGGAAACACCATATATTTT. It is translated as CASSTDTAGNTIYF.